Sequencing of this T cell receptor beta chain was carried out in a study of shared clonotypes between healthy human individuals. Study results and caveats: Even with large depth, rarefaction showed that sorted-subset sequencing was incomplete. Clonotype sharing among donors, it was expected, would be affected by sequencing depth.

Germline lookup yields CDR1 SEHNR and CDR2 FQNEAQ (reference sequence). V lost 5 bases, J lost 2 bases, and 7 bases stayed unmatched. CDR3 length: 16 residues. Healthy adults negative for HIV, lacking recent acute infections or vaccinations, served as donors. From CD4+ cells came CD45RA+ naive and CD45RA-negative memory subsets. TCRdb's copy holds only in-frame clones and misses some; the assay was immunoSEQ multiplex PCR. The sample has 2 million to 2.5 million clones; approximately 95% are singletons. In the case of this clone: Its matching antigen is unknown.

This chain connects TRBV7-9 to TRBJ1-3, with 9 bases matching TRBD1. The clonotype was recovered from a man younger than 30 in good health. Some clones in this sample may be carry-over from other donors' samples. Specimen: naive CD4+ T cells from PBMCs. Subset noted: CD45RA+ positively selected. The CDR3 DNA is TGTGCCAGCAGCACCTCCGGGACAGGGACTGGAAACACCATATATTTT. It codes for CASSTSGTGTGNTIYF.